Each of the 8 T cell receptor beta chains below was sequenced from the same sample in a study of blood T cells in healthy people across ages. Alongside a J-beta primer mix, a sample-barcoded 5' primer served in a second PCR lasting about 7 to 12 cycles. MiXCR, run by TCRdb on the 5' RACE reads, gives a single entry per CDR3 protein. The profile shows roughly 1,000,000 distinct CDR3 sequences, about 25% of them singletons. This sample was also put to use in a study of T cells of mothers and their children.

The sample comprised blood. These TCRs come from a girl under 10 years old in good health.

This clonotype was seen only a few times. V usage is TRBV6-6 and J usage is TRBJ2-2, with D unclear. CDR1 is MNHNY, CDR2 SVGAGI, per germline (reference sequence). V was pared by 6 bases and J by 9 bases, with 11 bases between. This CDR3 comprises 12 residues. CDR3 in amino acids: CASSQTLWELFF. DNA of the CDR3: TGTGCCAGCAGCCAGACTTTGTGGGAGCTGTTTTTT.

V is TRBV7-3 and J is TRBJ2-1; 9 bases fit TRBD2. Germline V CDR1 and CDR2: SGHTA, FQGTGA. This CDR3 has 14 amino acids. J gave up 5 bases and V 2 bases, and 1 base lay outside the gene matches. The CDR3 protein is CASSLQRGDNEQFF. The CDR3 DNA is TGTGCCAGCAGCTTACAGCGGGGGGACAATGAGCAGTTCTTC. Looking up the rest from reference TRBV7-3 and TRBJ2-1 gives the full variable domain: GAGVSQTPSNKVTEKGKYVELRCDPISGHTALYWYRQSLGQGPEFLIYFQGTGAADDSGLPNDRFFAVRPEGSVSTLKIQRTERGDSAVYLCASSLQRGDNEQFFGPGTRLTVL.

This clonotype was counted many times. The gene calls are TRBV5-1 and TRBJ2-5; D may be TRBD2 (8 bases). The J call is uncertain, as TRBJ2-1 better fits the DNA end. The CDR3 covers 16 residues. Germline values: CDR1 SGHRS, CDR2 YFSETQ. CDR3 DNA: TGCGCCAGCAGCTTAGGGGGCACTAGCGGCTACAATGAGCAGTTCTTC. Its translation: CASSLGGTSGYNEQFF.

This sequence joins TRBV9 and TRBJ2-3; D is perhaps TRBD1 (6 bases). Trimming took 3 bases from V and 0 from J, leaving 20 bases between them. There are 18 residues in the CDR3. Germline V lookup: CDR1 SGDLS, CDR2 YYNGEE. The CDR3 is CASSAFLPQGFSTDTQYF. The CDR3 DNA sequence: TGTGCCAGCAGCGCGTTTTTACCACAGGGTTTTAGCACAGATACGCAGTATTTT.

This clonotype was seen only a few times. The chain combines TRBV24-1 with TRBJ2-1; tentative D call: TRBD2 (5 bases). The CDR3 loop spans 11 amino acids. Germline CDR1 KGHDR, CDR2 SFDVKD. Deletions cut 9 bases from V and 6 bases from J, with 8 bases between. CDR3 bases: TGTGCCACCGTACGGGGCAATGAGCAGTTCTTC. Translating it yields CATVRGNEQFF.

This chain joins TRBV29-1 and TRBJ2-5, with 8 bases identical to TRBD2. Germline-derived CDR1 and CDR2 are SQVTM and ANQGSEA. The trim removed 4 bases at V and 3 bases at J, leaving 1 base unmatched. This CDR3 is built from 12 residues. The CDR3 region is CSVVLAEETQYF. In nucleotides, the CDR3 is TGCAGCGTTGTACTAGCGGAAGAGACCCAGTACTTC. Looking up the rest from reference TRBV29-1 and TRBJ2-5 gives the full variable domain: SAVISQKPSRDICQRGTSLTIQCQVDSQVTMMFWYRQQPGQSLTLIATANQGSEATYESGFVIDKFPISRPNLTFSTLTVSNMSPEDSSIYLCSVVLAEETQYFGPGTRLLVL.

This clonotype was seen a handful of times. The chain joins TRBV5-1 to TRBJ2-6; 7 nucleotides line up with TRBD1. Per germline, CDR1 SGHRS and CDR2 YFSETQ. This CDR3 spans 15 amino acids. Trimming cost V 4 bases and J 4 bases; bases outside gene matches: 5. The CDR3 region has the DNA TGCGCCAGCAGCACTGGACAGGCCGGGGCCAACGTCCTGACTTTC. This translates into CASSTGQAGANVLTF.

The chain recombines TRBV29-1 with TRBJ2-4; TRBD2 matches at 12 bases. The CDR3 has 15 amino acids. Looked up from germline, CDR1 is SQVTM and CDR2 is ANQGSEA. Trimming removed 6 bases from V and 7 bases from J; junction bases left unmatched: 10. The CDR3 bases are TGCAGCGTGACCGGGACTAGCGGGTCGGGTAACATTCAGTACTTC. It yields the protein CSVTGTSGSGNIQYF. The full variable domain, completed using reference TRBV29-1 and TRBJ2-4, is SAVISQKPSRDICQRGTSLTIQCQVDSQVTMMFWYRQQPGQSLTLIATANQGSEATYESGFVIDKFPISRPNLTFSTLTVSNMSPEDSSIYLCSVTGTSGSGNIQYFGAGTRLSVL.